Listed below are T cell receptor beta chains from one sample, sequenced in a study of patients with pleural tuberculosis. TCRdb re-derived calls from the reads in MiXCR, one entry per CDR3 protein. The repertoire has 40,000 to 55,000 distinct CDR3 sequences, about 7.9% of them found once; the top ten carry around 15%. These receptors were obtained from a human donor with pleural tuberculosis. Each CDR3 is given with its conserved first and last residue. A D gene is named only where the DNA matches it firmly. Clone sizes are given selectively: once, few, many, or a class where the clone is expanded.

j_call d_call clone_size cdr3_length v_call cdr3_nt cdr3_aa
TRBJ2-7 . many 14 TRBV6-4 TGTGCCAGCAGAGACAGGCCTTGGGACTACGAGCAGTACTTC CASRDRPWDYEQYF
TRBJ2-1 . many 13 TRBV27 TGTGCGGCCTCTATGACCTCCTACAATGAGCAGTTCTTC CAASMTSYNEQFF
TRBJ2-1 . many 13 TRBV2 TGTGCCAGCAGTGAAGGGCTGGGCAATGAGCAGTTCTTC CASSEGLGNEQFF
TRBJ2-7 . . 12 TRBV2 TGTGCCAGCATCACCGACAGATACGAGCAGCACTTC CASITDRYEQHF
TRBJ2-7 TRBD1 few 15 TRBV2 TGTGCCAGCAGGGGGGCCCGGACAGGTACCTACGAGCAGTACTTC CASRGARTGTYEQYF
TRBJ2-5 . . 17 TRBV20-1 TGCAGTGCTAGTGGTCTCGGGAGAGGGAACTCTCAAGAGACCCAGTACTTC CSASGLGRGNSQETQYF
TRBJ2-5 TRBD2 large 18 TRBV6-2/TRBV6-3 TGTGCCAGCAGTTACTCGAGGGGACTAGCGATAACACAAGAGACCCAGTACTTC CASSYSRGLAITQETQYF
TRBJ1-1 . many 13 TRBV2 TGTGCCAGCAGGCCCGAGGGGAGTACTGAAGCTTTCTTT CASRPEGSTEAFF
TRBJ2-5 TRBD2 many 13 TRBV27 TGTGCCAGCAGTGGACTAGCGGGAGAGACCCAGTACTTC CASSGLAGETQYF
TRBJ1-6 . many 14 TRBV11-1 TGTGCCAGCAGCTTAGTTCTTGGCAATTCACCCCTCCACTTT CASSLVLGNSPLHF
TRBJ2-1 TRBD1 . 14 TRBV12-3/TRBV12-4 TGTGCCAGCAGTCGTGAGGGACAGTCGGATGAGCAGTTCTTC CASSREGQSDEQFF